Included here is one T cell receptor (beta chain) sequence, with context. This clonotype was seen a few times. Which antigen it targets is not known. Base qualities are not recorded, but no much larger clone differs from it by a single base. This specimen belongs to a study of T cells in Graves' hyperthyroidism and ophthalmopathy (dated by TCRdb to between 2019 and 2020). With regard to the full study: Peripheral blood samples were taken at the time of initial diagnosis, prior to any treatment. To identify distinguishing TCR V-J signatures, a discovery cohort of about 95 patients was used, comprising 43 with Graves' ophthalmopathy and 57 with stable Graves' hyperthyroidism. Whether ophthalmopathy could be predicted prospectively was tested in an independent validation cohort made up of 18 to 20 hyperthyroidism patients plus 17 patients who later progressed to ophthalmopathy. The 75 to 100 discovery patients were randomly split 7:3 into training and test sets. In several Graves' hyperthyroidism patients, the study also compared T-cell repertoires from thyroid tissue with T-cell repertoires from blood. Once sampling was done, hyperthyroidism patients were given methimazole at a starting dose of 30 mg daily, whereas ophthalmopathy patients were given high-dose intravenous methylprednisolone. The paper reports TCR Vbeta CDR3 sequencing of fewer than 150 peripheral blood samples: 43 ophthalmopathy, under 80 hyperthyroidism and around 17 progressor patients.

Stable Graves' hyperthyroidism was defined as the absence of progression to ophthalmopathy over 18 months of follow-up. Hyperthyroidism patients were aged 18 to 65 years and newly diagnosed, with disease duration of less than 2 months. Exclusion was applied to patients with uncontrolled infections, other autoimmune diseases, pregnancy or lactation. Diagnoses relied on clinical symptoms, serum thyroxine and TRAb, thyroid ultrasound and orbital computed tomography. Ficoll-Paque density gradient centrifugation was used to isolate PBMCs from 10 ml of fresh peripheral blood. Total RNA was extracted using Trizol reagent, and RNA quality was assessed on an Agilent 2100 Bioanalyzer. Amplification of TCR beta CDR3 regions was carried out from RNA transcripts. The TCR CDR3 was subjected to a first round of RT-PCR using the HTBI primer set and the Qiagen OneStep RT-PCR kit. The libraries were constructed in a second round of multiplex PCR and then size-selected and purified. The libraries were sequenced on an Illumina HiSeq2000 using paired-end 100 bp reads. Under the source paper's analysis protocol: SOAPnuke was used to process the raw data, removing reads that contained adapters or uncalled bases, had a mean Phred below 15, or lacked an exact match to the constant primer or identifier. COPE v1.2.5 was used to merge the high-quality paired reads, and each unique nucleotide sequence was defined as a clonotype. MiTCR v1.1 was used to align the clonotypes against IMGT TRBV, TRBD and TRBJ reference segments. The analysis was restricted to V-J combinations with a frequency above 0.0001, which together covered around 99% of the repertoires. The TCS score was defined as F50 (clonal expansion) divided by E x V (chaos), with BLOSUM62-based TCRdist calculated between CDR3 peptides within each V-J. Welch's t-statistics and random forest reduced roughly 500 V-J features to some 14, which were used in a naive Bayes classifier (R e1071). The similarity between thyroid and blood repertoires was quantified using the Morisita-Horn index. TCRdb applied fastp at Q25 and MiXCR to the public reads, then kept only in-frame beta chains. Each entry is one CDR3 protein sequence, shown with its most common DNA and genes. The V and J calls follow TCRdb's processing rather than the paper's. The sample table contains hundreds of thousands of distinct CDR3 sequences; only one count was recorded for over 35% of them. Approximately 10% of the sample is in the top ten clones.

On the study overall, not on this receptor specifically: Most expanded thyroid clonotypes (frequency above 0.001) were also found in blood, which suggests that blood repertoires may mirror thyroid immune responses. Sample size was not statistically predetermined, and blinding of investigators to group allocation was not performed. In cross-validation, a model built on a 13 V-J signature told ophthalmopathy apart from stable hyperthyroidism with approximately 90% sensitivity and about 81% specificity, and in testing the same model reached 80%/75%. In validation, the model predicted progression to ophthalmopathy with 65% to 71% sensitivity and approximately 74% specificity, a median of 6.5 months before onset.

The receptor comes from a man aged 18 to 29 with Graves' hyperthyroidism. The sequencing input was blood.

The CDR3 region has the sequence CASSLLATSGVQETQYF. The DNA reads TGTGCCAGCAGCTTGTTGGCGACTAGCGGAGTCCAAGAGACCCAGTACTTC. The V and J genes are TRBV7-9 and TRBJ2-5; 9 bases in the junction line up with TRBD2. Per the germline V gene (reference sequence), SEHNR is the CDR1 and FQNEAQ is the CDR2. Trimmed from V: 3 bases; trimmed from J: 1 base; junction bases lacking a gene match: 9. The CDR3, cysteine through phenylalanine, is 17 amino acids long. The read is trimmed to its CDR3 DNA, 51 bases read in frame from base 1.